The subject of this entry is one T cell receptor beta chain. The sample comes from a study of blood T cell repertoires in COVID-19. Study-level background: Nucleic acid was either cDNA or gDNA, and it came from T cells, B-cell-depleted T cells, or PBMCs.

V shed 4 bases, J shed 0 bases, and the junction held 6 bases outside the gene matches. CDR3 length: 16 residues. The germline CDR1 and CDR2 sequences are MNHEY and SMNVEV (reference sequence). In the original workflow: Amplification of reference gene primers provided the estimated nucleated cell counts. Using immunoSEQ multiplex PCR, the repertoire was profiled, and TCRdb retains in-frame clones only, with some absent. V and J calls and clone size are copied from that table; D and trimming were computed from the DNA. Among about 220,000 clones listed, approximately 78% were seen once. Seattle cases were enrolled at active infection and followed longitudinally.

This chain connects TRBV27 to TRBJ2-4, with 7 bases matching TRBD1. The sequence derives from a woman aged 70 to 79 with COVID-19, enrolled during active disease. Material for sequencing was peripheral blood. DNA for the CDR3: TGTGCCAGCAGTTGGACAGGTCTGCTAGCCAAAAACATTCAGTACTTC. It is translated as CASSWTGLLAKNIQYF.